This TCR beta chain originates from a study of blood T cell repertoires in COVID-19. Study context: COVID-19 samples from acute and convalescent phases originated in the United States, Italy and Spain. Sample material is recorded as cDNA or gDNA derived from T cells, B-cell-depleted T cells, or PBMCs.

All enrollees were about 18 to 100 years old and from some 24 US areas. Original processing methods: Counts of nucleated cells, estimated from reference gene primer amplification, were obtained. TCRdb's table, derived via immunoSEQ multiplex PCR, lists solely in-frame clones and lacks some. V and J calls plus clone size are reproduced from that table; the DNA served to infer D and trimming. The profile shows approximately 240,000 clones, 75% to 90% of them singletons. Germline CDR1 is SGHTA and CDR2 is FQGNSA. The CDR3 covers 15 residues. The J segment lost 0 bases and the V segment lost 6 bases, leaving 6 bases of the junction unmatched.

The specimen was PBMCs or T cells enriched from blood (not recorded which). This sequence was found in a woman aged 30 to 39 with acute COVID-19. The V and J genes are TRBV7-2 and TRBJ2-3; 7 bases align to TRBD2. The CDR3 DNA reads TGTGCCAGCAGGCCCGGGACTACTAGCACAGATACGCAGTATTTT. It yields the protein CASRPGTTSTDTQYF.